The sequence of this T cell receptor (beta chain) was determined in a study of cytomegalovirus exposure and HLA in healthy donors. PCR employed 60 Vbeta and 13 Jbeta primers. Clones were sequenced by immunoSEQ multiplex PCR, and TCRdb holds only the in-frame ones, with some missing. The sample shows 84,000 or so clones, around 85% of them seen only once. CDR1 and CDR2 from the germline V gene are MRHNA and SNTAGT. The CDR3 loop spans 15 amino acids. V trimming: 2 bases; J trimming: 1 base; junction bases outside the gene matches: 0. The source material was PBMCs. The chain uses TRBV6-4 and TRBJ2-3, with TRBD2 matching 10 bases. This sequence was found in a human donor in good health. CDR3 nucleotide sequence: TGTGCCAGCAGTGACGGGACTAGCGGCACAGATACGCAGTATTTT. This gives the protein CASSDGTSGTDTQYF.